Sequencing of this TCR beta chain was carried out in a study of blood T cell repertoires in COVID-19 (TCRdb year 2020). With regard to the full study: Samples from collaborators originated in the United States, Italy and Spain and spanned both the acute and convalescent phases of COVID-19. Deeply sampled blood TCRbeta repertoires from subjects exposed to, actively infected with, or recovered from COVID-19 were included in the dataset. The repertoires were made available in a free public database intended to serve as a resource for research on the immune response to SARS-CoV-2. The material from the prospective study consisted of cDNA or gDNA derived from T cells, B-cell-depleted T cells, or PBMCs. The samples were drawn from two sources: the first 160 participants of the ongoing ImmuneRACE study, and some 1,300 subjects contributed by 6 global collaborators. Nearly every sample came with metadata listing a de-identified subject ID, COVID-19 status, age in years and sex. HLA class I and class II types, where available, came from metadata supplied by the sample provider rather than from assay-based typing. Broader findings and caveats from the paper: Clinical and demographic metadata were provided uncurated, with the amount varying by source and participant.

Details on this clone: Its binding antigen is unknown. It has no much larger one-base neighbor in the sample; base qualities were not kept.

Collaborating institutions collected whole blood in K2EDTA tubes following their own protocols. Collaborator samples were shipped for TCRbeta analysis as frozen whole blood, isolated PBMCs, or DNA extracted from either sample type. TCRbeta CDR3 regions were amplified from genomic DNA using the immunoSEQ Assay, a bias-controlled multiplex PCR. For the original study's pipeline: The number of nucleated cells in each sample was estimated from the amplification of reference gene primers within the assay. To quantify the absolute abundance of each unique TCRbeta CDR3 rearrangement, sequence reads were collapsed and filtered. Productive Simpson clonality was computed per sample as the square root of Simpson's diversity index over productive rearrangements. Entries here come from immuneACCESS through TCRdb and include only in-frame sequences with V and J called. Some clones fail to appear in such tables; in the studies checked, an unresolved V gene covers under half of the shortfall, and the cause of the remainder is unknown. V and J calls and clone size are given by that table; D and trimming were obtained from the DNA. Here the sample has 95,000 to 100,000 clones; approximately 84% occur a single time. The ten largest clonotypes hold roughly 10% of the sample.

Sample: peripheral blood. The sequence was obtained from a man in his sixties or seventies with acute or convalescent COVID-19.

The CDR3 has the sequence CASRRQGRAFF. The DNA reads as follows: TGTGCCAGCAGACGACAGGGTAGAGCTTTCTTT. The rearranged segments are TRBV6-5 and TRBJ1-1; 7 bases in between match TRBD1. Ends trimmed: V by 6 bases, J by 10 bases; bases unmatched to a gene: 5. The germline V gene provides CDR1 MNHEY and CDR2 SVGAGI. From the cysteine up to the phenylalanine, the CDR3 has a length of 11 residues. Just the 33-base CDR3 DNA is kept, in frame starting at base 1.